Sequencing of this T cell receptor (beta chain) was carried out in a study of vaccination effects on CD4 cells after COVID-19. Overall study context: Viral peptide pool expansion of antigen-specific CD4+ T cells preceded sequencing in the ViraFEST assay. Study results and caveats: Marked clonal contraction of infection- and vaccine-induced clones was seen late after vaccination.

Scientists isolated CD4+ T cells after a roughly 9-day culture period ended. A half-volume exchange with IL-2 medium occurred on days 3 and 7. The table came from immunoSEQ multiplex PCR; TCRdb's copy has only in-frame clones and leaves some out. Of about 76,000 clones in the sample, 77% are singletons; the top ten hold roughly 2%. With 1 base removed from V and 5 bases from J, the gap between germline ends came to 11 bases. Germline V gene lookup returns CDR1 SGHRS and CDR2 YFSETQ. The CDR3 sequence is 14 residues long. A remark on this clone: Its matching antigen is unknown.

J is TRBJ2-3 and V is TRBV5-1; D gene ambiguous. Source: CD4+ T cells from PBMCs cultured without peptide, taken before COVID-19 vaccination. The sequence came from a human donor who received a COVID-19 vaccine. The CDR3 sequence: CASSLNSPGDTQYF. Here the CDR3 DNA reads TGCGCCAGCAGCTTGAACAGTCCAGGAGATACGCAGTATTTT.